This T cell receptor beta chain was sequenced for a study of blood T cell repertoires in COVID-19. Looking at the study overall: Recovery meant two consecutive negative NP/OP PCR tests, professional clearance, or resolved symptoms. T cells, B-cell-depleted T cells, or PBMCs provided the cDNA or gDNA that served as material.

As handled by the study authors: Amplification with reference gene primers provided the estimates of nucleated cell counts. Profiling relied on immunoSEQ multiplex PCR, and the TCRdb table lists in-frame clones only, not all of them. D and trimming come from the DNA, and the V and J calls and clone size come from that table. The data contain roughly 150,000 clones, 65% to 80% of them seen just once; the ten biggest clones take up around a fifth. Study members were between roughly 18 and 89 years old and lived in roughly 24 US regions. This CDR3 is built from 15 residues. Germline V gives CDR1 SGHDT, CDR2 YYEEEE. V was clipped by 4 bases and J by 8 bases, with 19 bases between them.

Sequencing was carried out using PBMCs or T cells enriched from blood (not recorded which). J is TRBJ2-1 and V is TRBV5-6; maybe TRBD2 (5 bases). This clonotype was obtained from a woman in her seventies in a cohort exposed to, infected with or recovered from COVID-19 (not recorded which). The CDR3 sequence is CASSPGVFVWDEQFF. CDR3 DNA sequence: TGTGCCAGCAGCCCCGGGGTATTCGTATGGGATGAGCAGTTCTTC.